The 18 T cell receptor beta chains below come from one sample, sequenced in a study of neurological immune-mediated disorders. TCRdb used MiXCR to reprocess the 5' RACE reads, holding one entry per CDR3 protein. The repertoire holds about 66,000 distinct CDR3 sequences, with around 3.7% as singletons. Sequencing was carried out using PBMCs. The receptors come from a middle-aged man with multiple sclerosis.

This clonotype has ten or more counts. This chain connects TRBV20-1 to TRBJ2-7; 10 bases map to TRBD2. This CDR3 is 16 amino acids long. Germline CDR1 and CDR2: DFQATT and SNEGSKA (reference sequence). The J segment lost 6 bases and the V segment lost 2 bases, leaving 13 bases of the junction unmatched. Written as DNA, the CDR3 is TGCAGTGCTAGACGTGGTGAGAGCGGGGGGGGCTCCGAGCAGTACTTC. Encoded protein: CSARRGESGGGSEQYF.

This clonotype was seen many times. This chain uses TRBV7-9 with TRBJ2-7, with 7 bases fitting TRBD1. This CDR3 is built from 16 residues. V shed 5 bases, J shed 3 bases, and the junction held 13 bases outside the gene matches. CDR1 is SEHNR, CDR2 FQNEAQ, per germline (reference sequence). The CDR3 DNA follows: TGTGCCAGCAGCCCGCTCCCGGGACAGCCAGGCTACGAGCAGTACTTC. Encoded protein: CASSPLPGQPGYEQYF. The variable domain in full, with the rest retrieved from reference TRBV7-9 and TRBJ2-7, is DTGVSQNPRHKITKRGQNVTFRCDPISEHNRLYWYRQTLGQGPEFLTYFQNEAQLEKSRLLSDRFSAERPKGSFSTLEIQRTEQGDSAMYLCASSPLPGQPGYEQYFGPGTRLTVT.

This clonotype occurred many times. The V call is TRBV6-5, the J call TRBJ2-1; tentative D call: TRBD2 (6 bases). The CDR3 is 15 residues long. Germline V gene sequence: CDR1 MNHEY, CDR2 SVGAGI. The germline V and J ends were trimmed by 6 bases and 2 bases, with 14 bases remaining between them. CDR3 region: CASRRDSTTYNEQFF. CDR3 sequence (DNA): TGTGCCAGCAGGAGGGACTCGACCACCTACAATGAGCAGTTCTTC.

This clonotype showed up many times. The chain couples TRBV20-1 to TRBJ1-2, with D unclear. Germline V gives CDR1 DFQATT, CDR2 SNEGSKA (reference sequence). There are 13 residues in the CDR3. Trimming removed 6 bases from V and 6 bases from J, with 17 bases in between. CDR3 residues: CSARYSTADGYTF. The CDR3 region has the DNA TGCAGTGCGCGATACTCCACAGCGGATGGCTACACCTTC.

This clonotype was detected many times. The chain couples TRBV5-6 to TRBJ2-6, with 9 bases aligning to TRBD1. The CDR3 length is 19 residues. V shed 2 bases and J 1 base; nucleotides not matched to a gene: 10. The germline CDR1 and CDR2 sequences are SGHDT and YYEEEE. For the CDR3, the DNA is TGTGCCAGCAGCTTAATTGCGGGACAGGGAATGTCTGGGGCCAACGTCCTGACTTTC. This sequence encodes CASSLIAGQGMSGANVLTF.

This clonotype was observed many times. This sequence joins TRBV7-2 and TRBJ2-3; TRBD2 matches at 10 bases. V shed 3 bases and J 5 bases; nucleotides not matched to a gene: 11. CDR1 and CDR2 (germline): SGHTA, FQGNSA. The CDR3 sequence is 17 residues long. The CDR3: CASSFRGASGSQDTQYF. In DNA, the CDR3 is TGTGCCAGCAGCTTCAGAGGGGCTAGCGGGAGCCAAGATACGCAGTATTTT. The full variable domain, with the rest looked up from reference TRBV7-2 and TRBJ2-3, is GAGVSQSPSNKVTEKGKDVELRCDPISGHTALYWYRQSLGQGLEFLIYFQGNSAPDKSGLPSDRFSAERTGGSVSTLTIQRTQQEDSAVYLCASSFRGASGSQDTQYFGPGTRLTVL.

This clonotype was detected many times. V gene TRBV5-1 combines with J gene TRBJ2-7; TRBD2 matches at 8 bases. Germline V gene lookup returns CDR1 SGHRS and CDR2 YFSETQ. The CDR3 spans 17 residues. The V and J ends lost 1 base and 2 bases, in that order; junction bases with no gene match: 11. The CDR3 protein is CASSLIAGGLSTYEQYF. The DNA for the CDR3 is TGCGCCAGCAGCTTGATTGCGGGGGGACTTTCAACCTACGAGCAGTACTTC. The entire variable domain, with the rest obtained from reference TRBV5-1 and TRBJ2-7, is as follows: KAGVTQTPRYLIKTRGQQVTLSCSPISGHRSVSWYQQTPGQGLQFLFEYFSETQRNKGNFPGRFSGRQFSNSRSEMNVSTLELGDSALYLCASSLIAGGLSTYEQYFGPGTRLTVT.

This clonotype was seen repeatedly, ten times or more. V usage is TRBV7-2 and J usage is TRBJ1-5, with D perhaps matching TRBD1 (5 bases). Trimming removed 5 bases from V and 3 bases from J, with 17 bases in between. Germline V CDR1 and CDR2: SGHTA, FQGNSA. This CDR3 is 16 amino acids long. CDR3: CASSAQGRENNQPQHF. In nucleotides, the CDR3 is TGTGCCAGCAGCGCTCAGGGACGGGAAAACAATCAGCCCCAGCATTTT.

This clonotype was recorded many times. This rearrangement joins TRBV20-1 to TRBJ1-2, with 7 bases fitting TRBD1. This CDR3 is built from 14 residues. Unmatched junction bases numbered 8, after V lost 3 bases and J lost 4 bases. Germline CDR1 and CDR2: DFQATT and SNEGSKA (reference sequence). The CDR3 bases are TGCAGTGCTAGCCAACTGGACAGGAGCTATGGCTACACCTTC. This sequence encodes CSASQLDRSYGYTF.

This clonotype was seen ten or more times. The chain uses TRBV20-1 and TRBJ2-2, with 13 bases fitting TRBD2. CDR1 is DFQATT, CDR2 SNEGSKA, per germline (reference sequence). The ends lost 6 bases at V and 0 bases at J; junction bases unmatched: 7. This CDR3 has 17 residues. CDR3 DNA sequence: TGCAGTGCCGCCGGACTAGCGGGAGTGGCGAACACCGGGGAGCTGTTTTTT. It specifies CSAAGLAGVANTGELFF.

This clonotype has a count of ten or more. The chain is built from TRBV4-2 and TRBJ2-3; 9 bases are shared with TRBD1. CDR1 is LGHNA, CDR2 YNFKEQ, per germline. The length of the CDR3 is 17 residues. J was trimmed by 0 bases and V by 8 bases; bases with no gene match: 12. The CDR3 is CASSFPPGTGSTDTQYF. The CDR3 nucleotides are TGTGCCAGCTCCTTTCCCCCCGGGACAGGGAGCACAGATACGCAGTATTTT.

This clonotype was recorded many times. This rearrangement joins TRBV5-1 to TRBJ1-1, with 7 nucleotides matching TRBD1. The CDR3 covers 14 residues. Unmatched junction bases numbered 4, after V lost 4 bases and J lost 1 base. Germline V gene data show CDR1 as SGHRS and CDR2 as YFSETQ. CDR3 DNA sequence: TGCGCCAGCAGCCGGGACAGCCAGAACACTGAAGCTTTCTTT. It encodes CASSRDSQNTEAFF.

This clonotype was detected ten times or more. The chain is built from TRBV4-2 and TRBJ2-1; 7 bases are a match to TRBD2. Germline CDR1 LGHNA, CDR2 YNFKEQ. J was trimmed by 4 bases and V by 0 bases; bases with no gene match: 3. This CDR3 is 15 amino acids long. The CDR3 DNA follows: TGTGCCAGCAGCCAAGATGGCGGGGGATACAATGAGCAGTTCTTC. Translated, it gives CASSQDGGGYNEQFF.

This clonotype was seen at least ten times. This chain uses TRBV9 with TRBJ2-1; 8 bases are a match to TRBD1. This CDR3 has 15 amino acids. CDR1 SGDLS and CDR2 YYNGEE come from the germline V gene. V was pared by 0 bases and J by 4 bases, with 3 bases of the junction left unmatched. This CDR3 reads CASSVAGGDYNEQFF. The CDR3 DNA sequence: TGTGCCAGCAGCGTAGCAGGGGGCGATTACAATGAGCAGTTCTTC.

This clonotype came up many times. The chain links TRBV3-1 to TRBJ2-7, with 7 positions matching TRBD1. The junction had 5 bases not matched to a gene; V was cut back by 3 bases and J by 3 bases. CDR3 size: 14 residues. CDR1 and CDR2 (germline): LGHDT, YNNKEL (reference sequence). The CDR3 loop reads CASSQRDRDYEQYF. Written as DNA, the CDR3 is TGTGCCAGCAGCCAGAGAGACAGGGACTACGAGCAGTACTTC.

This clonotype occurred many times. V is TRBV5-1 and J is TRBJ2-1; 8 bases fit TRBD2. Germline V lookup: CDR1 SGHRS, CDR2 YFSETQ. Unmatched junction bases numbered 2, after V lost 5 bases and J lost 1 base. The CDR3 has 14 amino acids. The CDR3 coding sequence is TGCGCCAGCAGAAGACTAGCGTCCTACAATGAGCAGTTCTTC. Translation: CASRRLASYNEQFF.

This clonotype was found many times. The CDR3 loop is CASSLGGGASTDTQYF. The CDR3 DNA sequence: TGCGCCAGCAGCTTGGGAGGGGGCGCCTCGACAGATACGCAGTATTTT. This chain uses TRBV5-1 with TRBJ2-3; 7 bases fit TRBD1. The ends lost 0 bases at V and 3 bases at J; junction bases unmatched: 7. The CDR3 has 16 amino acids. Germline CDR1 reads SGHRS; CDR2 reads YFSETQ.

This clonotype was recorded many times. The V and J genes are TRBV20-1 and TRBJ2-1; 11 bases align to TRBD2. CDR3 length: 14 amino acids. The germline V gene has CDR1 DFQATT and CDR2 SNEGSKA (reference sequence). V lost 6 bases and J lost 8; bases outside the gene matches: 9. CDR3 sequence reads: CSAADSGRAYEQFF. As DNA, the CDR3 is TGCAGTGCGGCGGATAGCGGGAGGGCCTATGAGCAGTTCTTC.